This T cell receptor (beta chain) was profiled in a study of CD8 T cells in ankylosing spondylitis. Study outcomes and limitations: Prior work had noted some motif variants in reactive arthritis blood and synovial fluid. Reportedly, significant enrichment of disease-linked clones occurred in matched ankylosing spondylitis synovial fluid. Clones linked to the disease showed a CD8+ phenotype. They occurred at relatively low frequencies in peripheral blood.

The CDR3 extends over 16 amino acids. V lost 0 bases, J lost 1 base, and 4 bases stayed unmatched. Germline-derived CDR1 and CDR2 are SGHTS and YDEGEE. In making TCR beta libraries, quantitative 5'-RACE with molecular barcodes was used. Via MiXCR, TCRdb re-called the 5' RACE reads, giving one row per CDR3 protein. The repertoire holds some 240,000 distinct CDR3 sequences, approximately 9% seen once, with approximately 7% in the top ten. This clonotype came up many times. Its antigen is undetermined. The sequencing sample was made of blood, either unsorted or a sorted T cell fraction (not recorded which). This sequence joins TRBV5-8 and TRBJ2-5; 9 bases agree with TRBD2. The TCR comes from a male donor with ankylosing spondylitis or in good health (not recorded which). The CDR3 sequence is CASSLVAREGQETQYF. CDR3 DNA: TGTGCCAGCAGCTTGGTCGCGCGGGAGGGCCAAGAGACCCAGTACTTC.